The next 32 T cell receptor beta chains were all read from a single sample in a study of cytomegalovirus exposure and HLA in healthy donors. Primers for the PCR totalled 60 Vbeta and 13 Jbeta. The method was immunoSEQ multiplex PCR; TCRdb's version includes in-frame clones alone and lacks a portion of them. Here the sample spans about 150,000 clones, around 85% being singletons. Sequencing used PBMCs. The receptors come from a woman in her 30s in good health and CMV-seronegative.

The CDR3 spells CASSPIGTSGGADTQYF. The DNA for the CDR3 is TGTGCCAGCAGCCCGATCGGGACTAGCGGGGGGGCGGATACGCAGTATTTT. The genes are TRBV4-2 and TRBJ2-3; 16 bases map to TRBD2. The V gene end was trimmed by 4 bases and the J gene end by 6 bases; junction bases not matched to a gene: 7. Germline CDR1 LGHNA, CDR2 YNFKEQ. This CDR3 is built from 17 residues.

CDR3 sequence reads: CASRLAASSYEQYF. In DNA form, the CDR3 reads TGTGCCAGCAGACTAGCGGCTAGCTCCTACGAGCAGTACTTC. The chain joins TRBV27 to TRBJ2-7, with 8 nucleotides matching TRBD2. V shed 6 bases, J shed 0 bases, and the junction held 4 bases outside the gene matches. The CDR3 contains 14 residues. Germline-derived CDR1 and CDR2 are MNHEY and SMNVEV (reference sequence).

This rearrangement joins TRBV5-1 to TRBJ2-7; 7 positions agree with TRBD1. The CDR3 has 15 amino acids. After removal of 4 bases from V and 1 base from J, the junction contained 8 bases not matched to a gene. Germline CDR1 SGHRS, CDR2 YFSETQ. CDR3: CASSPRQGSSYEQYF. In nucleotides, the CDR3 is TGCGCCAGCAGCCCGAGACAGGGAAGTTCCTACGAGCAGTACTTC.

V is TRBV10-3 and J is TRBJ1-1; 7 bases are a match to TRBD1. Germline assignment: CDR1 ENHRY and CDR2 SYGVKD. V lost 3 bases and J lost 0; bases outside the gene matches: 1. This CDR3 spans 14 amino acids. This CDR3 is CAISDQGVNTEAFF. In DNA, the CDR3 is TGTGCCATCAGTGACCAGGGGGTGAACACTGAAGCTTTCTTT.

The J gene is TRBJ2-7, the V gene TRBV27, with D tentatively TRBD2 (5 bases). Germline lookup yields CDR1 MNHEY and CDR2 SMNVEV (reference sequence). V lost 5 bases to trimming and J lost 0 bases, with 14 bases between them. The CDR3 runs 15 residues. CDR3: CASSPPDYNSYEQYF. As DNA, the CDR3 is TGTGCCAGCAGTCCGCCCGACTACAACTCCTACGAGCAGTACTTC.

The CDR3 sequence: CASSIGAGTLSYEQYF. CDR3 nucleotide sequence: TGTGCCAGTAGTATTGGCGCCGGGACTCTCTCCTACGAGCAGTACTTC. The rearrangement joins TRBV19 to TRBJ2-7; possible D gene TRBD2, 6 bases. V was clipped by 3 bases and J by 0 bases, with 15 bases between them. This CDR3 has 16 amino acids. The germline V gene encodes CDR1 LNHDA and CDR2 SQIVND (reference sequence). The whole variable domain, remainder taken from reference TRBV19 and TRBJ2-7, is DGGITQSPKYLFRKEGQNVTLSCEQNLNHDAMYWYRQDPGQGLRLIYYSQIVNDFQKGDIAEGYSVSREKKESFPLTVTSAQKNPTAFYLCASSIGAGTLSYEQYFGPGTRLTVT.

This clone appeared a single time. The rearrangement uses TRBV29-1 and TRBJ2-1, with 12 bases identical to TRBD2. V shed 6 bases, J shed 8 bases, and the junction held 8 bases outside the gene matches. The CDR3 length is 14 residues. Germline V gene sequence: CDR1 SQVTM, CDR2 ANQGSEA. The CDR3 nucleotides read TGCAGCGTGGAGACTAGCGGGAGTCGATATGAGCAGTTCTTC. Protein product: CSVETSGSRYEQFF.

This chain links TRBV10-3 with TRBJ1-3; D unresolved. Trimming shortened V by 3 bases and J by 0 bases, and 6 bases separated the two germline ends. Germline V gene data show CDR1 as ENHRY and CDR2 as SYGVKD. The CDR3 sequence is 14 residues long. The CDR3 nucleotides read TGTGCCATCAGTGAATCCATCTCTGGAAACACCATATATTTT. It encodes CAISESISGNTIYF.

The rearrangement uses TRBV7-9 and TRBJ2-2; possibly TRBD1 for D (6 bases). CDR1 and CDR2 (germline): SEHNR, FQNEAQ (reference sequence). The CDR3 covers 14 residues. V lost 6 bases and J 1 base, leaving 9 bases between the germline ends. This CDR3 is CASRQQGNTGELFF. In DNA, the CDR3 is TGTGCCAGCAGACAACAGGGGAACACCGGGGAGCTGTTTTTT.

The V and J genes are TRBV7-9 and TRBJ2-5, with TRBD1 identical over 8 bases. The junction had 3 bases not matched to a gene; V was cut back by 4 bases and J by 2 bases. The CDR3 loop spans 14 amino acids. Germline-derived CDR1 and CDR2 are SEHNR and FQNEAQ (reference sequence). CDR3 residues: CASSSGTGQETQYF. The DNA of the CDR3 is TGTGCCAGCAGCTCAGGGACAGGACAAGAGACCCAGTACTTC.

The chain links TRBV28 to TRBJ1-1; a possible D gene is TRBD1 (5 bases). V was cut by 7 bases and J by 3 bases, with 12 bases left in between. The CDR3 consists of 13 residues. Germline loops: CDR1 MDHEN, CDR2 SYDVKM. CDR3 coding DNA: TGTGCCAGCAAGCGGGGCTTTGACACTGAAGCTTTCTTT. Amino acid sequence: CASKRGFDTEAFF.

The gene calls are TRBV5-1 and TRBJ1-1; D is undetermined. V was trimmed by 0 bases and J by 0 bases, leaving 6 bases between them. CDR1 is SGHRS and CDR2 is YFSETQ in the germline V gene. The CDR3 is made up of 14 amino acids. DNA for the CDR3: TGCGCCAGCAGCTTGGTCCTTATGAACACTGAAGCTTTCTTT. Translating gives CASSLVLMNTEAFF.

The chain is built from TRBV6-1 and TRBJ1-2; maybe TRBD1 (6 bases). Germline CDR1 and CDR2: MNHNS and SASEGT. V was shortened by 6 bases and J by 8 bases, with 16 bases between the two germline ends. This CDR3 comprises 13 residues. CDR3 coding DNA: TGTGCCAGCAGCGACAGGATTTATATGGGCTACACCTTC. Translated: CASSDRIYMGYTF.

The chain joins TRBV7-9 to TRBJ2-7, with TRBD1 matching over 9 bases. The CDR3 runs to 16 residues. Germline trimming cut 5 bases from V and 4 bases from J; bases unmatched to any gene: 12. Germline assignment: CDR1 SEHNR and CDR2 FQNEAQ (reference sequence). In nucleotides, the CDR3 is TGTGCCAGCAGCGGAATTCCCGGGACAGGGCTTTACGAGCAGTACTTC. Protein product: CASSGIPGTGLYEQYF.

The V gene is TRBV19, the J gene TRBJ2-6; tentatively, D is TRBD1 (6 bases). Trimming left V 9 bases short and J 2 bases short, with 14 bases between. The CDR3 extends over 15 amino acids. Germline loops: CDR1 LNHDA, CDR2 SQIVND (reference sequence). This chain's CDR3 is CASRWGRAGANVLTF. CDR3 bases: TGTGCCAGCCGATGGGGGCGAGCTGGGGCCAACGTCCTGACTTTC.

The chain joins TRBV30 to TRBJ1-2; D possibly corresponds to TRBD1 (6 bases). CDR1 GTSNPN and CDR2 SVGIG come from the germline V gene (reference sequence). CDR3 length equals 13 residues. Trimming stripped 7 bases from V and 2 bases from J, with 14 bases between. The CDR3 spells CASYQDSNYGYTF. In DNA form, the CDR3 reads TGTGCCTCCTACCAGGACAGCAACTATGGCTACACCTTC.

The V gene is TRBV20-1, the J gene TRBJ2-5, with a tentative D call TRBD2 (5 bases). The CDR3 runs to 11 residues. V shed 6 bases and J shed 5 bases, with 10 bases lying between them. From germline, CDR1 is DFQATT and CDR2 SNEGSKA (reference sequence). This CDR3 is CSAKPGETQYF. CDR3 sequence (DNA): TGCAGTGCCAAACCGGGGGAGACCCAGTACTTC.

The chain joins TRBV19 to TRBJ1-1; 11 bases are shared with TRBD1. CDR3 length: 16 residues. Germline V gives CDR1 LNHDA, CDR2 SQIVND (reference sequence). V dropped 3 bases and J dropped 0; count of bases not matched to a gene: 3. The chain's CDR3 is CASSIGTGGMNTEAFF. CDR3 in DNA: TGTGCCAGTAGTATCGGGACAGGGGGGATGAACACTGAAGCTTTCTTT.

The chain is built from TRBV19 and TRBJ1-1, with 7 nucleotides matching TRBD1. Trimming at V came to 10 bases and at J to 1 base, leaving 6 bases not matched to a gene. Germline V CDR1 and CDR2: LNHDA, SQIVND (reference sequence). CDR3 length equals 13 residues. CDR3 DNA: TGTGCCACCAGCGCAGGGGGGAACACTGAAGCTTTCTTT. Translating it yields CATSAGGNTEAFF.

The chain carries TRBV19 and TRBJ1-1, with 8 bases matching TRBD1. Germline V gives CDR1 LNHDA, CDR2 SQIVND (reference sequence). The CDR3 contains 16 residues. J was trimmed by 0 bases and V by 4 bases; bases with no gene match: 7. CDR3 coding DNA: TGTGCCAGTAGTACCGGGACAGGCAGTTTGAACACTGAAGCTTTCTTT. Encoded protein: CASSTGTGSLNTEAFF.

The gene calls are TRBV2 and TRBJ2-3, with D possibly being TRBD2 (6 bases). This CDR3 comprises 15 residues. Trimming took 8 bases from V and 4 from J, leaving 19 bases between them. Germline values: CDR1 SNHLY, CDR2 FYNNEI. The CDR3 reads CASGKVRGWADTQYF. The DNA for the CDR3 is TGTGCCAGCGGGAAGGTGCGGGGCTGGGCAGATACGCAGTATTTT.

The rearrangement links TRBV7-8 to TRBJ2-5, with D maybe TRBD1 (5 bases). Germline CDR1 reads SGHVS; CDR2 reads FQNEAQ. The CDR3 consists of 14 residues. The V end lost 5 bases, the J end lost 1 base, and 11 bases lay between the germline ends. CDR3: CASSRSGAQETQYF. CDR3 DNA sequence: TGTGCCAGCAGCCGTAGTGGGGCCCAAGAGACCCAGTACTTC.

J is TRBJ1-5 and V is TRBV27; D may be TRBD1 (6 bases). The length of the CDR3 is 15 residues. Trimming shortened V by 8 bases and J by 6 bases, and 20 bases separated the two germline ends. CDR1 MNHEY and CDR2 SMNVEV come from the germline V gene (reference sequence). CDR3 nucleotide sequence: TGTGCCAGCGGACGTGAGGCGCAGGGGAGTCAGCCCCAGCATTTT. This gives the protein CASGREAQGSQPQHF.

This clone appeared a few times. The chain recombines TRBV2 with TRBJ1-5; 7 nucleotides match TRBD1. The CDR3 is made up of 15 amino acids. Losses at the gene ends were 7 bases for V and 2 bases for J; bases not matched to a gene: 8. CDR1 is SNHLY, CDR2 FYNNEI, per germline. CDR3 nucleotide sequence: TGTGCCAGCAATTGGGACAGCCGGGGCAATCAGCCCCAGCATTTT. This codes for CASNWDSRGNQPQHF.

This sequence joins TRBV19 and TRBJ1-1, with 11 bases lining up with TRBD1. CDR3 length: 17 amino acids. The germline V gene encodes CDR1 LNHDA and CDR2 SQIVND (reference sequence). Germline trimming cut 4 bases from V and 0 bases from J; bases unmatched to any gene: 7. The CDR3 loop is CASSKGTGGVMNTEAFF. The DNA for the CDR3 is TGTGCCAGTAGTAAGGGGACAGGGGGGGTCATGAACACTGAAGCTTTCTTT.

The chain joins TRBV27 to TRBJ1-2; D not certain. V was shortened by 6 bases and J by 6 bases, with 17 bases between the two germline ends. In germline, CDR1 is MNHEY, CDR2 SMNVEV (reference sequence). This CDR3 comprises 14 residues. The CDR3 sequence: CASSRSRSADGYTF. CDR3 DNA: TGTGCCAGCAGCCGATCGCGGTCCGCGGATGGCTACACCTTC.

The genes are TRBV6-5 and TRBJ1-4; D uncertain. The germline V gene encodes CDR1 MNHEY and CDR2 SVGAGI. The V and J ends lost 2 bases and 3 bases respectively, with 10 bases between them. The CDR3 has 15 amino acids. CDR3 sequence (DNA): TGTGCCAGCAGTTACGGAGGGAATTCTAATGAAAAACTGTTTTTT. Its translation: CASSYGGNSNEKLFF.

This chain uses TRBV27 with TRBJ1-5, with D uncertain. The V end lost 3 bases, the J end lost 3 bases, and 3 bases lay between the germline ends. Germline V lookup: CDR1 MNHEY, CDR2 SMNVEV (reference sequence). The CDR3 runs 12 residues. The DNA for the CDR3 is TGTGCCAGCAGTTTTCACAATCAGCCCCAGCATTTT. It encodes CASSFHNQPQHF.

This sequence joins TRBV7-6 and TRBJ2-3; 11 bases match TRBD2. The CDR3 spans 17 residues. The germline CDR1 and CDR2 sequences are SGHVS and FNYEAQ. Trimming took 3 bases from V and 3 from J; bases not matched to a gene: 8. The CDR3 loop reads CASSLNLAGGLTDTQYF. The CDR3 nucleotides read TGTGCCAGCAGCTTGAACCTAGCGGGAGGACTAACAGATACGCAGTATTTT.

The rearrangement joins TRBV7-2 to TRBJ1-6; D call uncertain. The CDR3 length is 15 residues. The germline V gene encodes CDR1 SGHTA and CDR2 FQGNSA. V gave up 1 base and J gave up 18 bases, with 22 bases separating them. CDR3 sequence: CASSLDGQDLGGRHF. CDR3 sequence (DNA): TGTGCCAGCAGCTTAGACGGCCAGGATTTAGGAGGCCGCCACTTT.

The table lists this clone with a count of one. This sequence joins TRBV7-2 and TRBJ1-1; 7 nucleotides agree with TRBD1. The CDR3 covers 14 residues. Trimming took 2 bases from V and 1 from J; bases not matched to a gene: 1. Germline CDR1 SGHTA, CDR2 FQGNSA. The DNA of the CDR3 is TGTGCCAGCAGCTTAAGGACAGGGAACACTGAAGCTTTCTTT. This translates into CASSLRTGNTEAFF.

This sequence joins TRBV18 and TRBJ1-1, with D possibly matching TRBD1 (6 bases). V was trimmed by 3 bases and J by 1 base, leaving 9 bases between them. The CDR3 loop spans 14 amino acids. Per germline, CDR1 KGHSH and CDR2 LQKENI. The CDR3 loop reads CASSPGRGNTEAFF. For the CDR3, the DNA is TGTGCCAGCTCACCTGGCAGGGGGAACACTGAAGCTTTCTTT.